What follows is one T cell receptor (beta chain) and its context. This clone occurred once. There is no known antigen for this receptor. Per-nucleotide qualities are absent, and no much larger clonotype sits a single base away. What this sample's time point label stands for: week 47, end of study. Each vaccine dose was 300 ug of a 20-mer mutant IDH1 peptide in Montanide, given subcutaneously with topical imiquimod. Across visits V03 through V10, patients got a total of eight vaccinations, given in weeks 1, 3, 5, 7, 11, 15, 19 and 23. All donors had newly diagnosed IDH1-mutant astrocytomas of WHO grade 3 or 4 that showed loss of nuclear ATRX. The samples were drawn from NOA16, a multicentre, single-arm, open-label phase I trial in Germany that tested a mutant IDH1 peptide vaccine in humans for the first time. The DNeasy Blood and Tissue Kit was used to extract genomic DNA from EDTA blood for TCRB sequencing.

The sample comes from a study of a mutant IDH1 vaccine in newly diagnosed glioma (dated by TCRdb to the early 2020s). Regarding the study in general: In the chemotherapy-containing groups, vaccination started alongside temozolomide cycles, whereas in patients who had radiotherapy alone it started 4-6 weeks after radiotherapy. For exploratory analyses, longitudinal TCRB deep sequencing was carried out in around 26 treated patients wherever samples were available. Peripheral blood was drawn at six visits: V03 (baseline), V05, V07, V10, V12 and V13. The week-35 safety follow-up took place at visit V12, and the week-47 end of study took place at visit V13. Of the roughly 30 treated patients, around 60% were male and approximately 40% were female, and the mean age was approximately 40 years. Prior to enrollment, standard therapy consisting of radiotherapy alone, temozolomide alone, or radiochemotherapy with temozolomide had been administered to patients, with the combination being received by most patients. Here is what the overall study found, with its caveats: Changes in the top peripheral T cell clonotypes picked up by TCRB sequencing did not appear to be linked to pseudoprogression. Immune responses induced by the vaccine were seen in about 93% of patients across multiple MHC alleles. According to the authors, sample limitations meant that analyses of patient blood samples could not be reproduced. Availability determined which PBMC samples were chosen for TCRB deep sequencing.

The germline V gene (reference sequence) specifies GTSNPN as CDR1 and SVGIG as CDR2. Including the terminal cysteine and phenylalanine, the CDR3 comprises 14 residues. This entry keeps only the CDR3 DNA: 42 bases, framed from base 1. V lost 0 bases and J lost 0 bases; the stretch between them is 6 bases long. The method behind the library was the immunoSEQ multiplex PCR assay. Rearranged TCR beta chain sequences were amplified using the hsTCRB Kit according to the manufacturer's protocol. An Illumina MiSeq was used to sequence the TCRB libraries. On the study's bioinformatics: The proprietary platform of the kit vendor was used for demultiplexing, trimming and gene mapping. TCRdb mirrors the immuneACCESS table, restricted to in-frame sequences. Some clones are absent from its copies; in checked studies, under half trace to an unresolved V gene, and the reason for the others is unknown. Clone size and the V and J calls come from that table; the DNA yielded D and trimming. Present in this sample are tens of thousands of clones, roughly 80% of which were seen just once. Around 5% of the sample lies in the top ten.

Rearrangement joined TRBV30 to TRBJ1-3; the D gene cannot be named for sure. This sample comprised PBMCs, obtained from a glioma patient whose treatment included an IDH1 peptide vaccine. This clonotype originated in a man aged 45-65 years with glioma. The encoded CDR3 is CAWSVRRSGNTIYF. Read as DNA, the sequence is TGTGCCTGGAGTGTAAGGCGCTCTGGAAACACCATATATTTT.